The sequence of this T cell receptor beta chain was determined in a study of T cell repertoires in ileal Crohn's disease. Study in general: Postoperative therapy was given to about half: 11 thiopurines, about 19 anti-TNF agents. TCRB immunosequencing input was five hundred nanograms of biopsy DNA per sample.

Documented time point: proximal margin of the surgical specimen (macroscopically non-inflamed). The germline V and J ends were trimmed by 5 bases and 9 bases, with 23 bases remaining between them. CDR1 and CDR2 (germline): PRHDT, FYEKMQ (reference sequence). This CDR3 region has 15 residues. About this clone: Its antigen is undetermined.

Profiling relied on immunoSEQ multiplex PCR, and the TCRdb table lists in-frame clones only, not all of them. The table includes 5,500 to 8,500 clones, about 67% detected once. Study conclusions and caveats: Compared with non-smokers, active smokers at surgery showed more clonal expansions.

The sequence was collected from an adult with Crohn's disease. The chain couples TRBV13 to TRBJ2-7; D perhaps matches TRBD1 (7 bases). Sequenced input: ileal tissue. CDR3 protein: CASSAEGAALGWQYF. DNA for the CDR3: TGTGCCAGCAGCGCGGAGGGGGCGGCGCTGGGATGGCAGTACTTC.